The rows below give T cell receptor beta chains drawn from one sample of a study of low-dose radiotherapy and immunotherapy resistance in tumors. TCRdb fed the reads into MiXCR, producing one record per CDR3 protein. The sample gives tens of thousands of distinct CDR3 sequences, under 30% of which show up once; roughly 6% is in the top ten. The input for sequencing was PBMCs, taken before treatment. These receptors came from a male donor with prostate cancer. Both conserved end residues are part of each CDR3. The order of the fields is clone size, D gene, V gene, J gene, CDR3 DNA, CDR3 protein. D genes are given only for firm matches. Size is stated for part of the rows, as once, few or many counts, or as a class when the clone is expanded.

size: few
D: -
V: TRBV5-6
J: TRBJ2-2
DNA: TGTGCCTCTAAGAGAGGGGAGCCGAACACCGGGGAGCTGTTTTTT
CDR3: CASKRGEPNTGELFF

size: many
D: -
V: TRBV5-4
J: TRBJ2-5
DNA: TGTGCCAGCAGCCAGAAAGTGGCGGAGACCCAGTACTTC
CDR3: CASSQKVAETQYF

size: many
D: -
V: TRBV6-2/TRBV6-3
J: TRBJ2-1
DNA: TGTGCCAGCAGCGACGGGGCGCGGGAGCAGTTCTTC
CDR3: CASSDGAREQFF

size: many
D: TRBD2
V: TRBV6-2/TRBV6-3
J: TRBJ2-5
DNA: TGTGCCAGCAGTCTCTGGACGGAAGCGGGGGAGACCCAGTACTTC
CDR3: CASSLWTEAGETQYF

size: many
D: -
V: TRBV30
J: TRBJ1-5
DNA: TGTGCCTGGAGCGGGAAGTTCAATCAGCCCCAGCATTTT
CDR3: CAWSGKFNQPQHF

size: -
D: -
V: TRBV18
J: TRBJ2-7
DNA: TGTGCCAGTACCGGGCGAGTTGTTGACGAGCAGTACTTC
CDR3: CASTGRVVDEQYF

size: many
D: -
V: TRBV12-5
J: TRBJ2-7
DNA: TGTGCTAGTGGTTTGGGACAGATATACGAGCAGTACTTC
CDR3: CASGLGQIYEQYF

size: many
D: -
V: TRBV20-1
J: TRBJ2-5
DNA: TGCAGTGCTAGGTGGGGGCTAGAGACCCAGTACTTC
CDR3: CSARWGLETQYF

size: many
D: TRBD2
V: TRBV2
J: TRBJ2-3
DNA: TGTGCCAGCAGTGTGACTAGCGGGGGGGATACGCAGTATTTT
CDR3: CASSVTSGGDTQYF

size: few
D: TRBD2
V: TRBV25-1
J: TRBJ2-7
DNA: TGTGCCAGCAGCCCCTCTAGCGGTAGCTCCTACGAGCAGTACTTC
CDR3: CASSPSSGSSYEQYF

size: many
D: -
V: TRBV5-5
J: TRBJ1-5
DNA: TGTGCCAGCAGCTTGGGTGCAGATTATAGCAATCAGCCCCAGCATTTT
CDR3: CASSLGADYSNQPQHF

size: many
D: -
V: TRBV20-1
J: TRBJ2-2
DNA: TGCAGTGCCAAGACTAGGGGTGTAACCGGGGAGCTGTTTTTT
CDR3: CSAKTRGVTGELFF

size: -
D: -
V: TRBV11-2
J: TRBJ2-2
DNA: TGTGCCAGCACCCGGAGGGCCCCGGGCACCGGGGAGCTGTTTTTT
CDR3: CASTRRAPGTGELFF

size: many
D: TRBD2
V: TRBV20-1
J: TRBJ2-1
DNA: TGCAGTGGCACACTAGCGGGGGGGCCCATGGAGCAGTTCTTC
CDR3: CSGTLAGGPMEQFF

size: many
D: -
V: TRBV7-8
J: TRBJ2-2
DNA: TGTGCCAGCAGCGCTGGATTTGGGGCGAACACCGGGGAGCTGTTTTTT
CDR3: CASSAGFGANTGELFF

size: many
D: TRBD1
V: TRBV12-3/TRBV12-4
J: TRBJ2-2
DNA: TGTGCCAGCAGTGGACAGGGGAACACCGGGGAGCTGTTTTTT
CDR3: CASSGQGNTGELFF

size: many
D: TRBD2
V: TRBV7-2
J: TRBJ2-5
DNA: TGTGCCAGCAGCGGGCGGGTAGCGGGGATCCAAGAGACCCAGTACTTC
CDR3: CASSGRVAGIQETQYF

size: many
D: TRBD1
V: TRBV7-9
J: TRBJ1-1
DNA: TGTGCCAGCAGCTCTGGACAGGGCGACACTGAAGCTTTCTTT
CDR3: CASSSGQGDTEAFF

size: many
D: -
V: TRBV13
J: TRBJ1-2
DNA: TGTGCCAGCAGCATGATCTCCCGTGACTATGGCTACACCTTC
CDR3: CASSMISRDYGYTF